The 9 T cell receptor beta chains in this list originate from one sample, sequenced in a study of blood T cell repertoires in COVID-19. Clones were sequenced by immunoSEQ multiplex PCR, and TCRdb holds only the in-frame ones, with some missing. The sample holds approximately 91,000 clones, about four fifths seen once. The specimen sequenced was peripheral blood. All receptors derive from a human donor in a cohort sampled during active COVID-19.

The chain couples TRBV27 to TRBJ2-7; the match to TRBD2 covers 11 bases. The CDR3 sequence is 15 residues long. Germline V CDR1 and CDR2: MNHEY, SMNVEV (reference sequence). V trimming: 4 bases; J trimming: 4 bases; junction bases outside the gene matches: 6. CDR3 bases: TGTGCCAGCAGTTCGCCCGGGACTAGCGGATACGAGCAGTACTTC. It translates to CASSSPGTSGYEQYF.

The chain is built from TRBV9 and TRBJ2-7; possibly TRBD2 for D (6 bases). The CDR3 contains 18 residues. Trimming removed 0 bases at V and 6 bases at J, with 25 bases between. CDR1 SGDLS and CDR2 YYNGEE come from the germline V gene. The CDR3 DNA follows: TGTGCCAGCAGCGTAGTCGGGAGTAGGAGGGTCCATTACTGCGAGCAGTACTTC. Translation: CASSVVGSRRVHYCEQYF.

As DNA, the CDR3 is TGTGCCAGCAGTCCTCCTCCAGGGGAAAAACTGTTTTTT. It yields the protein CASSPPPGEKLFF. The chain couples TRBV12-3 or TRBV12-4 to TRBJ1-4, with D possibly TRBD1 on 5 matching bases. The CDR3 covers 13 residues. Trimming pared 5 bases from V and 8 bases from J, leaving 12 bases between.

The rearrangement uses TRBV11-2 and TRBJ2-7, with D perhaps TRBD1 (8 bases). Germline V gives CDR1 SGHAT, CDR2 FQNNGV. The V end was cut by 1 base, the J end by 1 base, with 17 bases between. CDR3 size: 17 residues. Here the CDR3 DNA reads TGTGCCAGCAGCTTAGTAGGGGGAGGGACAGGATCCTACGAGCAGTACTTC. This sequence encodes CASSLVGGGTGSYEQYF.

The chain combines TRBV19 with TRBJ1-5, with D unclear. The length of the CDR3 is 13 residues. Germline CDR1 LNHDA, CDR2 SQIVND (reference sequence). Trimming left V 2 bases short and J 5 bases short, with 7 bases between. Written as DNA, the CDR3 is TGTGCCAGTAGTATACTCTCTGATCAGCCCCAGCATTTT. It encodes CASSILSDQPQHF. Full variable domain (outside the CDR3, taken from reference TRBV19 and TRBJ1-5): DGGITQSPKYLFRKEGQNVTLSCEQNLNHDAMYWYRQDPGQGLRLIYYSQIVNDFQKGDIAEGYSVSREKKESFPLTVTSAQKNPTAFYLCASSILSDQPQHFGDGTRLSIL.

The genes are TRBV21-1 and TRBJ2-6; TRBD1, as called in the table, went unchecked against the DNA. TRBV21-1 is an annotated pseudogene. The CDR3 sequence is 18 residues long. CDR3 sequence: CASSKERQGESGANVLTF. CDR3 DNA: TGTGCCAGCAGCAAAGAGCGACAGGGTGAATCTGGGGCCAACGTCCTGACTTTC.

CDR3 nucleotides: TGTGCCAGCAGTCGGTGGGCAGGGGCCAACCAAGAGACCCAGTACTTC. Translation gives CASSRWAGANQETQYF. The V and J genes are TRBV6-2 or TRBV6-3 and TRBJ2-5; a possible D gene is TRBD1 (6 bases). The CDR3 has 16 residues. Germline V lookup: CDR1 MNHEY, CDR2 SVGEGT. V was trimmed by 5 bases and J by 0 bases, leaving 16 bases between them.

The chain couples TRBV7-2 to TRBJ2-5; 7 bases agree with TRBD2. The V gene end was trimmed by 4 bases and the J gene end by 5 bases; junction bases not matched to a gene: 10. The CDR3 is 15 amino acids. The germline V gene has CDR1 SGHTA and CDR2 FQGNSA. This chain's CDR3 is CASSSRGGTIETQYF. CDR3 bases: TGTGCCAGCAGCTCGCGGGGAGGGACGATTGAGACCCAGTACTTC.

The chain uses TRBV5-6 and TRBJ2-7; 9 positions match TRBD2. V shed 0 bases, J shed 2 bases, and the junction held 3 bases outside the gene matches. CDR3 length: 15 residues. Germline CDR1 and CDR2: SGHDT and YYEEEE. CDR3 bases: TGTGCCAGCAGCTTGGGCGGGAGGGGCACCTACGAGCAGTACTTC. This gives the protein CASSLGGRGTYEQYF.